This T cell receptor (beta chain) originates from a study of cytomegalovirus exposure and HLA in healthy donors. Notes on the study in general: It was reported in a later analysis that an Asian-associated ancestry cluster showed fewer N-insertions than the 666-donor mean.

This CDR3 has 17 amino acids. Germline lookup yields CDR1 LGHNA and CDR2 YSLEER. V trimming: 0 bases; J trimming: 7 bases; junction bases outside the gene matches: 11. The PCR used 60 Vbeta and 13 Jbeta primers. Some clones are missing from TCRdb's copy, which holds only in-frame ones; the method was immunoSEQ multiplex PCR. This table holds 100,000 to 150,000 clones, just over 15% found once. Remarks on this clone: Its specificity is unknown.

Sequencing was carried out using PBMCs. This chain connects TRBV4-3 to TRBJ1-4; 7 positions agree with TRBD1. This receptor was taken from a woman aged 18-35 years in good health and CMV-seronegative. The DNA for the CDR3 is TGCGCCAGCAGCCAAGATGAATATGGCAGGGGGTCTGAAAAACTGTTTTTT. Translating it yields CASSQDEYGRGSEKLFF.